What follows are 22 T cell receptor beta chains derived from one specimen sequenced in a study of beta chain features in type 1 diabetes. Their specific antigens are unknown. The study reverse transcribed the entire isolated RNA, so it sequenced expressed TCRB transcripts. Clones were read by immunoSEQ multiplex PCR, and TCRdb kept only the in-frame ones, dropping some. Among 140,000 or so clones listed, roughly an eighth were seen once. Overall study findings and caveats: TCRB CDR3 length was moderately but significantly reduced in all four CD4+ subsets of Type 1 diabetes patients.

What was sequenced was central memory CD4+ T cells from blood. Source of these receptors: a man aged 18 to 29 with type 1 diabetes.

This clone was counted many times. The DNA of the CDR3 is TGCAGCGTCGAATTCCCGCCAAGCACAGATACGCAGTATTTT. Amino acid sequence: CSVEFPPSTDTQYF. The rearrangement links TRBV29-1 to TRBJ2-3; D uncertain. Trimming stripped 6 bases from V and 0 bases from J, with 13 bases between. The CDR3 runs to 14 residues. Germline V CDR1 and CDR2: SQVTM, ANQGSEA.

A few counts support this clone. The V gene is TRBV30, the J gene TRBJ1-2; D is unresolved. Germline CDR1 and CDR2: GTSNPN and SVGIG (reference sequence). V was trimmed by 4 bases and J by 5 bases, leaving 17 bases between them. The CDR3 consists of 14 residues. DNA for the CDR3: TGTGCCTGGAATCCCGGATCCTCGGGGTATGGCTACACCTTC. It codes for CAWNPGSSGYGYTF.

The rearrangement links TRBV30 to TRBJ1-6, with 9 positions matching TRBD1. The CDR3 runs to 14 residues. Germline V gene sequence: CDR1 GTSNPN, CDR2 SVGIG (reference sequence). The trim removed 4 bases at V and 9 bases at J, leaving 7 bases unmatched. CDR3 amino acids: CAWTRTGVGSPLHF. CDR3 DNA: TGTGCCTGGACCAGGACAGGGGTGGGTTCACCCCTCCACTTT.

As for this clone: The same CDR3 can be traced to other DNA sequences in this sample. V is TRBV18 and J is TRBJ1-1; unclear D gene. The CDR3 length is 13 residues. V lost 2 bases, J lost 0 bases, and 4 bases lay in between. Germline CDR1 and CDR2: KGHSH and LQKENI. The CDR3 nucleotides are TGTGCCAGCTCACCAGGGGTGAACACTGAAGCTTTCTTT. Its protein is CASSPGVNTEAFF.

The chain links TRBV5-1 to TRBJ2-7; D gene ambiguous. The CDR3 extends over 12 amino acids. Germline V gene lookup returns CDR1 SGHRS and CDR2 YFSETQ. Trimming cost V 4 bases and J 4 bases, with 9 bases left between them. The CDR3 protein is CASSATGYEQYF. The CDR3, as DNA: TGCGCCAGCAGCGCCACGGGTTACGAGCAGTACTTC.

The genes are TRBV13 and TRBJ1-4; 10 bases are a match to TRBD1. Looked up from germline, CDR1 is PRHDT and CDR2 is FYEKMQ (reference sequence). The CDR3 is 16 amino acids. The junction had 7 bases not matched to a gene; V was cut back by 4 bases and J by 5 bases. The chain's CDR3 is CASSSAGTGANEKLFF. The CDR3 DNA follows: TGTGCCAGCAGCTCCGCCGGGACAGGGGCGAATGAAAAACTGTTTTTT.

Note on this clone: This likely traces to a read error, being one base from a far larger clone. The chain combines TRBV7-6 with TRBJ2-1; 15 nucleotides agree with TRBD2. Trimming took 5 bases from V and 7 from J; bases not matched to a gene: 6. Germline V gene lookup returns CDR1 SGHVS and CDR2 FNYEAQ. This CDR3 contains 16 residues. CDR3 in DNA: TGTGCCAGCAGCGTACGTGGGACTAGCGGGGGGAATGAGCAGTTCTTC. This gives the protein CASSVRGTSGGNEQFF.

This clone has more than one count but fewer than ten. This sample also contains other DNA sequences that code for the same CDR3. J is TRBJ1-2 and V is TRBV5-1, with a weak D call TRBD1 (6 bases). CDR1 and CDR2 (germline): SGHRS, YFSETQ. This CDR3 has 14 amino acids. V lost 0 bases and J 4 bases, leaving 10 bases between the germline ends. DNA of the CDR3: TGCGCCAGCAGCTTGGGGGACACGACCTATGGCTACACCTTC. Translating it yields CASSLGDTTYGYTF.

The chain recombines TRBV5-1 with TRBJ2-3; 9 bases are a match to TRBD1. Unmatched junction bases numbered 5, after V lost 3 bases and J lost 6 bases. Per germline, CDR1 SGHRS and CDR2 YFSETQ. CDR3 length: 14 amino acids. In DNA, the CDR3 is TGCGCCAGCAGCTCGTCCGGGACAGGGGATACGCAGTATTTT. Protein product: CASSSSGTGDTQYF. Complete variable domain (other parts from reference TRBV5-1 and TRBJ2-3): KAGVTQTPRYLIKTRGQQVTLSCSPISGHRSVSWYQQTPGQGLQFLFEYFSETQRNKGNFPGRFSGRQFSNSRSEMNVSTLELGDSALYLCASSSSGTGDTQYFGPGTRLTVL.

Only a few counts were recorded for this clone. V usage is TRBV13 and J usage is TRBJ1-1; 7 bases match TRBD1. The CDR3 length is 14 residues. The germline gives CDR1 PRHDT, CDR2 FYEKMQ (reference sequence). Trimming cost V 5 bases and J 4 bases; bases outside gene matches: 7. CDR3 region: CASSRQGGRTEAFF. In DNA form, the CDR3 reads TGTGCCAGCAGCCGACAGGGCGGGCGCACTGAAGCTTTCTTT.

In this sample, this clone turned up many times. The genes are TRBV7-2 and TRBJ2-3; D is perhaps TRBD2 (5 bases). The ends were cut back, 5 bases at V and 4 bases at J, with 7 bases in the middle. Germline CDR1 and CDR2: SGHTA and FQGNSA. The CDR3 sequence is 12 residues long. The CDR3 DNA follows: TGTGCCAGCAGCCCCGGGGCAGATACGCAGTATTTT. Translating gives CASSPGADTQYF.

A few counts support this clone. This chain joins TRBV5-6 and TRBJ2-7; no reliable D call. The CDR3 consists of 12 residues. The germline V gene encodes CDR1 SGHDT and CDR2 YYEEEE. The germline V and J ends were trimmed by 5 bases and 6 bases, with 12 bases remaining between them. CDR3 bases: TGTGCCAGCAGTAAAACCCCCTCCGAGCAGTACTTC. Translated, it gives CASSKTPSEQYF. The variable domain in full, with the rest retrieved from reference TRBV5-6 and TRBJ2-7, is DAGVTQSPTHLIKTRGQQVTLRCSPKSGHDTVSWYQQALGQGPQFIFQYYEEEERQRGNFPDRFSGHQFPNYSSELNVNALLLGDSALYLCASSKTPSEQYFGPGTRLTVT.

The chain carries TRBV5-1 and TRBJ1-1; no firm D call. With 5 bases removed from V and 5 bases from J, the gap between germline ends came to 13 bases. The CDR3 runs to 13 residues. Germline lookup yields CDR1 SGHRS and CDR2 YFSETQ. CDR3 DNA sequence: TGCGCCAGCAGGCAATACAGCTCTACTGAAGCTTTCTTT. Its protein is CASRQYSSTEAFF.

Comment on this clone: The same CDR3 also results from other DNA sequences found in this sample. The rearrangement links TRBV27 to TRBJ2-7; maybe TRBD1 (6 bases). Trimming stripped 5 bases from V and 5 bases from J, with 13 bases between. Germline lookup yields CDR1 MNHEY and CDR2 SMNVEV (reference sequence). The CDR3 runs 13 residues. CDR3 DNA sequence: TGTGCCAGCAGTAACAACAGGGTCCACGAGCAGTACTTC. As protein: CASSNNRVHEQYF.

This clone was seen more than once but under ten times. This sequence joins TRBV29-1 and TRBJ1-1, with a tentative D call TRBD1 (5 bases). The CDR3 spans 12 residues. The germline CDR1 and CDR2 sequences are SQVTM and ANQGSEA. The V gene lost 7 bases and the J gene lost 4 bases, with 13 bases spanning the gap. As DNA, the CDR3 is TGCAGCGGGGGGTTTGAGAGCACTGAAGCTTTCTTT. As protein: CSGGFESTEAFF.

CDR3 residues: CASSSSPGNQPQHF. The CDR3 DNA follows: TGTGCCAGCAGTTCATCCCCCGGGAATCAGCCCCAGCATTTT. V gene TRBV6-5 combines with J gene TRBJ1-5, with no clear D. Trimming shortened V by 4 bases and J by 4 bases, and 11 bases separated the two germline ends. This CDR3 has 14 residues. Germline V gives CDR1 MNHEY, CDR2 SVGAGI.

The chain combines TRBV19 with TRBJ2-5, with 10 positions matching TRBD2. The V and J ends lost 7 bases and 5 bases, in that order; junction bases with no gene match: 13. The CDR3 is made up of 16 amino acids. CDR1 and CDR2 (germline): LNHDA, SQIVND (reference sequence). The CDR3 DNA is TGTGCCAGTAACCCCAAGGGAGCGGGGGGGCCCGAGACCCAGTACTTC. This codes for CASNPKGAGGPETQYF. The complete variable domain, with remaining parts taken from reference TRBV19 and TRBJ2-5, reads DGGITQSPKYLFRKEGQNVTLSCEQNLNHDAMYWYRQDPGQGLRLIYYSQIVNDFQKGDIAEGYSVSREKKESFPLTVTSAQKNPTAFYLCASNPKGAGGPETQYFGPGTRLLVL.

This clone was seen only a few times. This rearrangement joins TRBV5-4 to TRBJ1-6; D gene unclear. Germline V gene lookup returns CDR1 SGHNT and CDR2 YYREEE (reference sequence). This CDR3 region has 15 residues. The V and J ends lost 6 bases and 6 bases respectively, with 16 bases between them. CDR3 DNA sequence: TGTGCCAGCACCACGAGAGGAGGAGTTAATTCACCCCTCCACTTT. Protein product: CASTTRGGVNSPLHF.

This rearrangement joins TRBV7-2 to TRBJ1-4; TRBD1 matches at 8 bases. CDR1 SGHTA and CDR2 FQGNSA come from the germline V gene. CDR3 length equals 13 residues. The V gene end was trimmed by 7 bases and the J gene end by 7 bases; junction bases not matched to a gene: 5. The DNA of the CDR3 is TGTGCCAGCAAGGACAGGGTCGTTGAAAAACTGTTTTTT. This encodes CASKDRVVEKLFF.

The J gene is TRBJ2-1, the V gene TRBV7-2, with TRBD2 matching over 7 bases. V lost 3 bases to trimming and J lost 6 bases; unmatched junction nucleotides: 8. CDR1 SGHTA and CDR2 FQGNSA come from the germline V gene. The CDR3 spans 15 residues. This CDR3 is CASSFQGTSANEQFF. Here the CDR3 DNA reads TGTGCCAGCAGCTTTCAGGGCACTAGCGCCAATGAGCAGTTCTTC.

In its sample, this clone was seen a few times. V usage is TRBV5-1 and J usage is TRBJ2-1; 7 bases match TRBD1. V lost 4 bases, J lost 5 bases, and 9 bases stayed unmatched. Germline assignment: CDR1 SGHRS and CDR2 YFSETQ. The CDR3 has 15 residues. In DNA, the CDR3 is TGCGCCAGCAGCCGCGACGGGACAGTCAACAATGAGCAGTTCTTC. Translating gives CASSRDGTVNNEQFF.

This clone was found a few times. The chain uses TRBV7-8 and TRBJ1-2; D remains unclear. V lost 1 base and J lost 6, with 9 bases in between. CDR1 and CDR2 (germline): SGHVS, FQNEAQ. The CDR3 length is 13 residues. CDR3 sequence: CASSLGVADGYTF. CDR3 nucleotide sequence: TGTGCCAGCAGCTTAGGGGTAGCCGATGGCTACACCTTC.